This TCR beta chain appears in the sequencing data of a study of T cell responses to AZD1222 COVID-19 vaccine. Study-level background: Pooled samples include second doses given at about 4 or 12 weeks. Study findings and constraints: Just a handful of people given AZD1222 tested seropositive at baseline. Spike-spanning, vaccine-associated CD4 TCRs were dominant at 160-218 and 743-854. Repertoires were obtained solely post-peak T cell response.

Assay: immunoSEQ multiplex PCR; the TCRdb copy retains only in-frame clones and omits some. The sample lists about 92,000 clones, approximately 90% occurring once. V was shortened by 2 bases and J by 6 bases, with 16 bases between the two germline ends. The germline V gene encodes CDR1 LNHDA and CDR2 SQIVND (reference sequence). The CDR3 runs 15 residues. Points on this clone: Antigen unknown.

The sequence derives from an adult in good health. V and J are TRBV19 and TRBJ1-2; the D gene is possibly TRBD1 (6 bases). The sequencing here drew on peripheral blood, taken on day 0 of AZD1222 vaccination. The CDR3 spells CASSINWDTGDGYTF. The CDR3 nucleotides are TGTGCCAGTAGTATAAATTGGGACACCGGGGATGGCTACACCTTC.